This T cell receptor (beta chain) was retrieved from a study of shared clonotypes between healthy human individuals. General study results and limits: Only blood was sampled, and tissue TCR repertoires likely differ from blood ones.

As handled by the study authors: From ImmunoSEQ came sequences covering only the junction and carrying no quality scores, so filtering differed. Only in-frame clones appear in the TCRdb table, and some are missing; sequencing was by immunoSEQ multiplex PCR. V, J and clone size are those of that table, while D and trimming were read from the DNA. The sample has 450,000 to 500,000 clones, about 78% seen once; the top ten hold around 12%. Remarks on this clone: Its antigen is as yet unknown.

CDR1 is SQVTM and CDR2 is ANQGSEA in the germline V gene. The V and J ends lost 5 bases and 2 bases, in that order; junction bases with no gene match: 7. The CDR3 is 15 amino acids. The specimen was PBMCs. This receptor was taken from a woman aged 40 to 50 in good health. Some clones in this sample may be carry-over from other donors' samples. V gene TRBV29-1 combines with J gene TRBJ2-7; TRBD2 aligns across 12 bases. The CDR3 sequence is CSVYSTSGSPYEQYF. In DNA, the CDR3 is TGCAGCGTTTACTCGACTAGCGGGAGTCCCTACGAGCAGTACTTC.